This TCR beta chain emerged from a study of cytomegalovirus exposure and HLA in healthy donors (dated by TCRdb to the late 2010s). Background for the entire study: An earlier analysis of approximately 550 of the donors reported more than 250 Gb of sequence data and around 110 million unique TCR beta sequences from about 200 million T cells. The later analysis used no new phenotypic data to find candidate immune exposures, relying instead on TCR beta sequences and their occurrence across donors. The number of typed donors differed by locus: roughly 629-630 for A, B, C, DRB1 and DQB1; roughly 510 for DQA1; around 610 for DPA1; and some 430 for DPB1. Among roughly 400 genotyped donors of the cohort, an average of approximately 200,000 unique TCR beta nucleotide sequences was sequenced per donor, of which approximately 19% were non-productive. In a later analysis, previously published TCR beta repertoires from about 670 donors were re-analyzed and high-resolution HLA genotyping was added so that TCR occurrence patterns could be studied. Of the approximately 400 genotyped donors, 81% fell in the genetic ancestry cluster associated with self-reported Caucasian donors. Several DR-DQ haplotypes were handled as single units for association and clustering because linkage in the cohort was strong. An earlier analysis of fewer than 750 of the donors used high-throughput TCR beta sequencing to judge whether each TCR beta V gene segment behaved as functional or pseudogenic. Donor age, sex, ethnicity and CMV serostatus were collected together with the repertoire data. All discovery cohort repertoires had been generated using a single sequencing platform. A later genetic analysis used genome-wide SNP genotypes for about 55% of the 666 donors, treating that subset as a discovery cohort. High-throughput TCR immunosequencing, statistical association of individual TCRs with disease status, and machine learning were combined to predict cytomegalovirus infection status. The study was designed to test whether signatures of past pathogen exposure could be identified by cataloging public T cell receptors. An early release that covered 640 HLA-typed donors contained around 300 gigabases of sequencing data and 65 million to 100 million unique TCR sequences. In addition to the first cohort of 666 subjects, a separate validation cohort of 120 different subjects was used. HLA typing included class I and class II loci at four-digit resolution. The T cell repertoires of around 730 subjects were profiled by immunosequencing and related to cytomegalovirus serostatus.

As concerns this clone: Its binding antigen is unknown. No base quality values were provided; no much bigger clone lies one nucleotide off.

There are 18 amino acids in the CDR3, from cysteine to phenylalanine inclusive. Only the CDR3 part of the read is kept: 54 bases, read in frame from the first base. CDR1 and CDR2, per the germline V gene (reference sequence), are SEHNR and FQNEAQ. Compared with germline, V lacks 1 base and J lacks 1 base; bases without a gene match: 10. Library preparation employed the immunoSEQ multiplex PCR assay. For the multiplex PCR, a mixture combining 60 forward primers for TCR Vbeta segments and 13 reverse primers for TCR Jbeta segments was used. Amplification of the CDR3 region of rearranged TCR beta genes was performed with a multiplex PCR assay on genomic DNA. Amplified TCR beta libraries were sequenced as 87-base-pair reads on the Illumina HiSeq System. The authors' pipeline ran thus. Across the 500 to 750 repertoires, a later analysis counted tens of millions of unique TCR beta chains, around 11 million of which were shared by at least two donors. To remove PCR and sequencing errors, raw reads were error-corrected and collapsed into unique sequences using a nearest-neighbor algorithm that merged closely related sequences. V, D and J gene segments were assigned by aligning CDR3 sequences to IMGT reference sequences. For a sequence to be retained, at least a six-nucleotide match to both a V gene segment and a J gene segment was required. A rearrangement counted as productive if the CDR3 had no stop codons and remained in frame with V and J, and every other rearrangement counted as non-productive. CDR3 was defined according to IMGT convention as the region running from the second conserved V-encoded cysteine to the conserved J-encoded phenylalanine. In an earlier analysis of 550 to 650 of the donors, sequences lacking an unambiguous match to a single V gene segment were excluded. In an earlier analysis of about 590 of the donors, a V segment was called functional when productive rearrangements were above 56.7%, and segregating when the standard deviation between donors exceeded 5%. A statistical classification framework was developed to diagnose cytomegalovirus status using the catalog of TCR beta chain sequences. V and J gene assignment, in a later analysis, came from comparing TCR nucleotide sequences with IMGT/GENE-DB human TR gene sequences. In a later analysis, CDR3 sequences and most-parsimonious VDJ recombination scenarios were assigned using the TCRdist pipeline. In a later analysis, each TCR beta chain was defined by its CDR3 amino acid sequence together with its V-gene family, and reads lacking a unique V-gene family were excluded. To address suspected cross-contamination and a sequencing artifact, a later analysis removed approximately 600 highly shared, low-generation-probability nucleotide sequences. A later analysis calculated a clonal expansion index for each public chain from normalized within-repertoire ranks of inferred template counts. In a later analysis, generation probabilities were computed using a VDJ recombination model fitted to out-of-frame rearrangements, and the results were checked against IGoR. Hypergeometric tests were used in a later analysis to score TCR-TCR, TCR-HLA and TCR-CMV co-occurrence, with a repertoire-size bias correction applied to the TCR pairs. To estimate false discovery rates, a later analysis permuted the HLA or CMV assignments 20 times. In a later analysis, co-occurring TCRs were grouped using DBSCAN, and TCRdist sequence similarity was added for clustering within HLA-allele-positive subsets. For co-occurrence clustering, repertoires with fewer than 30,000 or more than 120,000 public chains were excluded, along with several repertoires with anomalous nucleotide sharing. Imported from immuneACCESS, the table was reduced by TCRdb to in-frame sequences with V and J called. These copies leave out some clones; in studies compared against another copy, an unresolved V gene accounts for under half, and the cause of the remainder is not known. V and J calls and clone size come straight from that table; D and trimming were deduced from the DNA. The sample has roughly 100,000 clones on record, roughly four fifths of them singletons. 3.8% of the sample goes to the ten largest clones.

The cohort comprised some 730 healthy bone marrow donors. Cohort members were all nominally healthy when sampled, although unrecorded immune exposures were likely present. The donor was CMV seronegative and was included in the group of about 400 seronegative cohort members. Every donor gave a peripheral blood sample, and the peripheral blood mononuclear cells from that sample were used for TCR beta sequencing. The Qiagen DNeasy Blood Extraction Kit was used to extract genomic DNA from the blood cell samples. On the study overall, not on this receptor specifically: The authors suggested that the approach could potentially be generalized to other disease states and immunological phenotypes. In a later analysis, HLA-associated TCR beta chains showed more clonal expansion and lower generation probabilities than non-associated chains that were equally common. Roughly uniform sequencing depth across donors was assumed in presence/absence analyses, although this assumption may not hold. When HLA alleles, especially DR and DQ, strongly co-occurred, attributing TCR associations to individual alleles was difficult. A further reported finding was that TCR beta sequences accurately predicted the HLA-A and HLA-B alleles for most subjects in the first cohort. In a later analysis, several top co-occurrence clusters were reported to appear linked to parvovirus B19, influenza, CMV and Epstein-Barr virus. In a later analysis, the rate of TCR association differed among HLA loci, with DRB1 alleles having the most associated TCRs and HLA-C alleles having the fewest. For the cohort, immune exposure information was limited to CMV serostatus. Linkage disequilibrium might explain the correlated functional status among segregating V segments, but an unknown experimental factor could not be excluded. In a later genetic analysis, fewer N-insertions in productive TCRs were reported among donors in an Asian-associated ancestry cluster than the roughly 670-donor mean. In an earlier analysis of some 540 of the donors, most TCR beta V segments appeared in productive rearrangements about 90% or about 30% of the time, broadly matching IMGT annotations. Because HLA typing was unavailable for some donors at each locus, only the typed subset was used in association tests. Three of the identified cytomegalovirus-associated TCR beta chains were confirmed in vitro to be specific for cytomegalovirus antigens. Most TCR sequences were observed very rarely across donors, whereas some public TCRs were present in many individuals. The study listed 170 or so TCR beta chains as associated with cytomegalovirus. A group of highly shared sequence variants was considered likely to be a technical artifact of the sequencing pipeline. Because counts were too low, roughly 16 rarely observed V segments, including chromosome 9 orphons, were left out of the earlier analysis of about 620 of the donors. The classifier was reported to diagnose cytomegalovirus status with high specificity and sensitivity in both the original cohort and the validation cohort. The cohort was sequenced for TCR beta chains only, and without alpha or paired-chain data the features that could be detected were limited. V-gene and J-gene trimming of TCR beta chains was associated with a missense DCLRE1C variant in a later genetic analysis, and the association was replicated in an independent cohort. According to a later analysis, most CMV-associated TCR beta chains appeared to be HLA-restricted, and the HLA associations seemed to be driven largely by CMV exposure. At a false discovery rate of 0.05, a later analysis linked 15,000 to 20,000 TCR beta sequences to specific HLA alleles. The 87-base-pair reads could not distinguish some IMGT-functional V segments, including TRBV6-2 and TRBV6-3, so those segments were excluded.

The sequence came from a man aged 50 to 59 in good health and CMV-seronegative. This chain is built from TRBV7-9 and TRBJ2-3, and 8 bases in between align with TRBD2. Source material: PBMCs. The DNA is TGTGCCAGCAGCTTAGAGGTGGCGAGCGGGAGTGGCACAGATACGCAGTATTTT. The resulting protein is CASSLEVASGSGTDTQYF.